These T cell receptor beta chains were read from a single sample in a study of cytomegalovirus exposure and HLA in healthy donors. Sequencing was performed with immunoSEQ multiplex PCR; in TCRdb, only in-frame clones are kept and a portion is missing. The sample lists 200,000 to 250,000 clones, over 80% occurring once. Sample: PBMCs. The source of these receptors is a woman aged 25 to 39 in good health and CMV-seropositive. Each CDR3 is given with its conserved first and last residue. Fields, in order: J gene, clone size, V gene, D gene, CDR3 DNA, CDR3 protein. A D gene is named only where the DNA matches it firmly. Clone size appears in some rows only: once, few, many, or a class for an expanded clone.

>TRBJ1-1|NA|TRBV30|NA
TGTGCCTGGAGGATGCGGGGTGGGAAGAACACTGAAGCTTTCTTT
CAWRMRGGKNTEAFF
>TRBJ2-7|NA|TRBV18|TRBD2
TGTGCCAGCTCACCACCTAGCGGGAGCTCCTACGAGCAGTACTTC
CASSPPSGSSYEQYF
>TRBJ1-2|NA|TRBV2|TRBD1
TGTGCCAGCAGTGTACAACAGGGGGTTCGCTATGGCTACACCTTC
CASSVQQGVRYGYTF
>TRBJ2-7|NA|TRBV2|NA
TGTGCCAGCACCCCAGCCAGAACCTCCTACGAGCAGTACTTC
CASTPARTSYEQYF
>TRBJ2-5|NA|TRBV7-9|NA
TGTGCCAGCAGCCCCGCGAGAGAGACCCAGTACTTC
CASSPARETQYF
>TRBJ2-2|NA|TRBV7-9|TRBD1
TGTGCCAGCAGCCCCAACGCCGGACAGGGTATTACCGGGGAGCTGTTTTTT
CASSPNAGQGITGELFF
>TRBJ1-1|NA|TRBV9|NA
TGTGCCAGCAGTCCTACTAGCATGAACACTGAAGCTTTCTTT
CASSPTSMNTEAFF
>TRBJ2-5|NA|TRBV6-5|NA
TGTGCCAGCAGTTCCAGGGCTCAAGAGACCCAGTACTTC
CASSSRAQETQYF
>TRBJ2-7|NA|TRBV6-1|NA
TGTGCCAGCAGTGAAGCCGGGGATTACTACGAGCAGTACTTC
CASSEAGDYYEQYF
>TRBJ2-7|NA|TRBV27|TRBD1
TGTGCCAGCAGTTTATCGGGACAGTCCTACGAGCAGTACTTC
CASSLSGQSYEQYF
>TRBJ2-7|many|TRBV4-3|TRBD2
TGCGCCAGCAGCCAAGATTCTAGCGGAATAACCTACGAGCAGTACTTC
CASSQDSSGITYEQYF
>TRBJ1-1|NA|TRBV7-9|TRBD1
TGTGCCAGCAGCAAACTCGGACAGGGAAGGAGCGCTGAAGCTTTCTTT
CASSKLGQGRSAEAFF
>TRBJ2-2|NA|TRBV30|NA
TGTGCCTGCGACAGGCACCCCGGGGAGCTGTTTTTT
CACDRHPGELFF
>TRBJ1-1|NA|TRBV27|NA
TGTGCCAGCAGTTTACGGGGCTTTCGAACTGAAGCTTTCTTT
CASSLRGFRTEAFF
>TRBJ2-3|many|TRBV7-3|TRBD1
TGTGCCAGCAGCTTAACCAGTCCGGGACAGGGATCGAATACGCAGTATTTT
CASSLTSPGQGSNTQYF
>TRBJ1-5|NA|TRBV7-2|NA
TGTGCCAGCAGCGAAACCCCGGACATTAGCAATCAGCCCCAGCATTTT
CASSETPDISNQPQHF
>TRBJ1-1|NA|TRBV5-6|NA
TGTGCCAGCAGCTTGGAAGGACGCGGTGAAGCTTTCTTT
CASSLEGRGEAFF
>TRBJ1-2|NA|TRBV27|NA
TGTGCCAGCAGTGGGAGCCCTAGGGCTTTAGCTAACTATGGCTACACCTTC
CASSGSPRALANYGYTF
>TRBJ1-1|NA|TRBV6-4|NA
TGTGCCAGCAGGACCCGAAGTAACACTGAAGCTTTCTTT
CASRTRSNTEAFF
>TRBJ1-5|NA|TRBV18|TRBD1
TGTGCCAGCTCACCACGTGGAGACAGGGGCCAAAATCAGCCCCAGCATTTT
CASSPRGDRGQNQPQHF
>TRBJ2-2|NA|TRBV6-5|NA
TGTGCCAGCAGTCGCGGATACACCGGGGAGCTGTTTTTT
CASSRGYTGELFF
>TRBJ1-2|NA|TRBV27|NA
TGTGCCAGCAGTTTGAGGGGCTACACCTTC
CASSLRGYTF
>TRBJ1-2|NA|TRBV27|TRBD1
TGTGCCAGCAGTATACAGGGGACTCCTAACTATGGCTACACCTTC
CASSIQGTPNYGYTF
>TRBJ2-7|NA|TRBV6-1|TRBD1
TGTGCCAGCACCGGCGGACAGGGCTTAGCCTACGAGCAGTACTTC
CASTGGQGLAYEQYF
>TRBJ2-7|NA|TRBV27|NA
TGTGCCAGCGGCCTCGGACGGACTTCCTACGAGCAGTACTTC
CASGLGRTSYEQYF
>TRBJ1-1|NA|TRBV18|TRBD1
TGTGCCAGCTGCGGGACAGGGGAGACTGAAGCTTTCTTT
CASCGTGETEAFF